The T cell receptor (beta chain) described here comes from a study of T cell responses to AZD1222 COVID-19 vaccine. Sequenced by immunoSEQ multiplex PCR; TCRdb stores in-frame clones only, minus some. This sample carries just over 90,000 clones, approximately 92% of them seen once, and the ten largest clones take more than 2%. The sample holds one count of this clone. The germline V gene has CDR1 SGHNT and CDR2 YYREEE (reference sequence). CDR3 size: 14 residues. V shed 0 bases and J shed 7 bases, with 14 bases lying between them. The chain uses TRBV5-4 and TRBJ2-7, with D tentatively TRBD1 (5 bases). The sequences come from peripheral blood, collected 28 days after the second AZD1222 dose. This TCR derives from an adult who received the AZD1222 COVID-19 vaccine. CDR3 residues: CASSLASRDLEQYF. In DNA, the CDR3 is TGTGCCAGCAGCTTGGCCAGCAGGGATTTAGAGCAGTACTTC. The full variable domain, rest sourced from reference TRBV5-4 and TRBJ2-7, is ETGVTQSPTHLIKTRGQQVTLRCSSQSGHNTVSWYQQALGQGPQFIFQYYREEENGRGNFPPRFSGLQFPNYSSELNVNALELDDSALYLCASSLASRDLEQYFGPGTRLTVT.